A single sample gave rise to the 6 T cell receptor beta chains below, sequenced in a study of cytotoxic CD8 clonotypes in ibrutinib-treated CLL. Only in-frame clones appear in the TCRdb table, and some are missing; sequencing was by immunoSEQ multiplex PCR. The sample has 250,000 to 350,000 clones, roughly 76% seen once. Source: PBMCs, taken at disease progression, from a patient treated with ibrutinib. The receptor set was obtained from a human donor with chronic lymphocytic leukemia.

V is TRBV5-1 and J is TRBJ2-3; no definite D call. Between the trimmed V and J ends, which lost 0 bases and 4 bases, there was a span of 9 bases. Germline assignment: CDR1 SGHRS and CDR2 YFSETQ. The CDR3 sequence is 14 residues long. CDR3: CASSLAELSDTQYF. For the CDR3, the DNA is TGCGCCAGCAGCTTGGCGGAGTTGTCAGATACGCAGTATTTT.

The chain links TRBV27 to TRBJ2-7, with no clear D. Trimming pared 5 bases from V and 7 bases from J, leaving 18 bases between. The V gene's germline CDR1 is MNHEY and CDR2 SMNVEV (reference sequence). This CDR3 has 14 amino acids. CDR3 sequence: CASSTSTVPREQYF. Here the CDR3 DNA reads TGTGCCAGCAGTACATCGACGGTACCGCGGGAGCAGTACTTC.

The V call is TRBV19, the J call TRBJ1-2; 7 nucleotides line up with TRBD1. The length of the CDR3 is 15 residues. Unmatched junction bases numbered 9, after V lost 8 bases and J lost 0 bases. The germline gives CDR1 LNHDA, CDR2 SQIVND (reference sequence). The CDR3 spells CASQLAGTANYGYTF. CDR3 sequence (DNA): TGTGCCAGTCAACTGGCGGGGACAGCTAACTATGGCTACACCTTC.

The J gene is TRBJ2-3, the V gene TRBV2; 8 bases align to TRBD2. CDR1 and CDR2 (germline): SNHLY, FYNNEI. The CDR3 covers 17 residues. The V gene end was trimmed by 5 bases and the J gene end by 2 bases; junction bases not matched to a gene: 12. The CDR3 region is CASSPSGTRGYTDTQYF. The CDR3 coding sequence is TGTGCCAGCAGTCCCTCCGGGACTAGAGGCTACACAGATACGCAGTATTTT.

The chain combines TRBV19 with TRBJ1-2, with 8 positions matching TRBD1. This CDR3 region has 17 residues. CDR1 and CDR2 from the germline V gene are LNHDA and SQIVND (reference sequence). V lost 7 bases to trimming and J lost 2 bases; unmatched junction nucleotides: 15. The CDR3, as DNA: TGTGCCAGTACTCCTCCTCGGGCAGGGGGCGCAAACTATGGCTACACCTTC. Protein product: CASTPPRAGGANYGYTF. The whole variable domain, remainder taken from reference TRBV19 and TRBJ1-2, is DGGITQSPKYLFRKEGQNVTLSCEQNLNHDAMYWYRQDPGQGLRLIYYSQIVNDFQKGDIAEGYSVSREKKESFPLTVTSAQKNPTAFYLCASTPPRAGGANYGYTFGSGTRLTVV.

V and J are TRBV27 and TRBJ2-1, with TRBD1 matching 12 bases. The CDR3 has 16 residues. J lost 6 bases, V lost 5 bases, and 8 bases had no gene match. From germline, CDR1 is MNHEY and CDR2 SMNVEV (reference sequence). CDR3 amino acids: CASSNWDRGPGNEQFF. Here the CDR3 DNA reads TGTGCCAGCAGTAACTGGGACAGGGGGCCAGGCAATGAGCAGTTCTTC.